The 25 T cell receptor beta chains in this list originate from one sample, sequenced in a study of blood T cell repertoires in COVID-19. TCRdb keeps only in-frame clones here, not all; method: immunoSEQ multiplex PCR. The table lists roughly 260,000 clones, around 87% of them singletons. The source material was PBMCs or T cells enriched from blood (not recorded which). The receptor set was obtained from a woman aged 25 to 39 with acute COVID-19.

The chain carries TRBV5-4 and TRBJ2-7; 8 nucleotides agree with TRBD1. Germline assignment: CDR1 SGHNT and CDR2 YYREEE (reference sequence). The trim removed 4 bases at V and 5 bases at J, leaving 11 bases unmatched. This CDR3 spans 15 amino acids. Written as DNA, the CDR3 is TGTGCCAGCAGCCGTGACCGGGACAGGACCCACGAGCAGTACTTC. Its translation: CASSRDRDRTHEQYF.

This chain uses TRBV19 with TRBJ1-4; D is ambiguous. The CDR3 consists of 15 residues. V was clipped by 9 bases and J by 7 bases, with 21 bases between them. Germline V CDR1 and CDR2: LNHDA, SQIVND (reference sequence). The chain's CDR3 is CASGRIAEDFEKLFF. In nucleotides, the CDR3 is TGTGCCAGCGGGCGAATTGCGGAGGACTTTGAAAAACTGTTTTTT.

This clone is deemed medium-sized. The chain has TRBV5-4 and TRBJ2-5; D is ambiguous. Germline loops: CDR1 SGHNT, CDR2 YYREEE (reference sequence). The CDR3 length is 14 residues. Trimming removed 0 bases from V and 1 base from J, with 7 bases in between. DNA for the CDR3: TGTGCCAGCAGCTTGGATCTCTCCCAAGAGACCCAGTACTTC. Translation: CASSLDLSQETQYF.

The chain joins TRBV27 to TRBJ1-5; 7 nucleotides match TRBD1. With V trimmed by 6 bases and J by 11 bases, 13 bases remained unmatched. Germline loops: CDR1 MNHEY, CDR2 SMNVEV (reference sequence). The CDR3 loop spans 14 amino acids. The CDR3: CASSPDRDREAQHF. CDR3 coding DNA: TGTGCCAGCAGCCCCGACCGCGACAGGGAGGCCCAGCATTTT.

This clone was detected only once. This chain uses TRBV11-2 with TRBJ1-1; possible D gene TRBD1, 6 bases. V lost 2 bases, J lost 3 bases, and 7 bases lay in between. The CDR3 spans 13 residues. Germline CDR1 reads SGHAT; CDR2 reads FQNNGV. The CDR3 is CASSLSGDTEAFF. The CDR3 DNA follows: TGTGCCAGCAGCTTATCAGGGGACACTGAAGCTTTCTTT. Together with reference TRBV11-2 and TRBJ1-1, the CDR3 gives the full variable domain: EAGVAQSPRYKIIEKRQSVAFWCNPISGHATLYWYQQILGQGPKLLIQFQNNGVVDDSQLPKDRFSAERLKGVDSTLKIQPAKLEDSAVYLCASSLSGDTEAFFGQGTRLTVV.

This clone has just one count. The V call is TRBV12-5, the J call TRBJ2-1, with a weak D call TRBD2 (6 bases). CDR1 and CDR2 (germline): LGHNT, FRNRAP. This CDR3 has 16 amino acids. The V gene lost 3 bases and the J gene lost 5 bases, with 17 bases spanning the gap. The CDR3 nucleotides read TGTGCTAGTGGTTTCACGGCGGGGCTCAGAAACAATGAGCAGTTCTTC. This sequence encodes CASGFTAGLRNNEQFF. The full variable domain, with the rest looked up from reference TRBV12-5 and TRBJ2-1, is DARVTQTPRHKVTEMGQEVTMRCQPILGHNTVFWYRQTMMQGLELLAYFRNRAPLDDSGMPKDRFSAEMPDATLATLKIQPSEPRDSAVYFCASGFTAGLRNNEQFFGPGTRLTVL.

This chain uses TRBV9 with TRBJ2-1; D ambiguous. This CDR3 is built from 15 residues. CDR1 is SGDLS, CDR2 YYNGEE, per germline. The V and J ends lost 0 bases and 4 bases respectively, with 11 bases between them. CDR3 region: CASSVETERYNEQFF. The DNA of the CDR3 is TGTGCCAGCAGCGTAGAGACTGAAAGATACAATGAGCAGTTCTTC.

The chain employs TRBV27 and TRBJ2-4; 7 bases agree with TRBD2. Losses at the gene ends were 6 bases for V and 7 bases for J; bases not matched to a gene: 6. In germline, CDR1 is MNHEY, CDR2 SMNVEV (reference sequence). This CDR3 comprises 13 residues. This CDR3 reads CASSFNGGNIQYF. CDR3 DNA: TGTGCCAGCAGCTTTAACGGGGGGAACATTCAGTACTTC.

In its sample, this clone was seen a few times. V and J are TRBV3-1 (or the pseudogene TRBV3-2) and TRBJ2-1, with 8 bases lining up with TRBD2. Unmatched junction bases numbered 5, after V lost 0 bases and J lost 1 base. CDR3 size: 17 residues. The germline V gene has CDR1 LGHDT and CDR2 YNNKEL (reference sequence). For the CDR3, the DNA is TGTGCCAGCAGCCAAGAGTCGGGAGGGGATTCCTACAATGAGCAGTTCTTC. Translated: CASSQESGGDSYNEQFF.

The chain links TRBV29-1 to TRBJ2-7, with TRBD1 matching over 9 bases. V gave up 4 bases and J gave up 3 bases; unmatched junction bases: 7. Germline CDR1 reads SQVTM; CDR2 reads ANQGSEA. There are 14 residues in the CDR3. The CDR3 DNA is TGCAGCGTTGCTGGGACAGGGAAAATCTACGAGCAGTACTTC. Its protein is CSVAGTGKIYEQYF.

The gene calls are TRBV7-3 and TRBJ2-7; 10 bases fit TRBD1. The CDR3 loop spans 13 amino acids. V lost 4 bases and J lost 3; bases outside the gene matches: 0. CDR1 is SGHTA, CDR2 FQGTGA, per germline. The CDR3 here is CASSWDRGYEQYF. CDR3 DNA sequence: TGTGCCAGCAGCTGGGACAGGGGCTACGAGCAGTACTTC.

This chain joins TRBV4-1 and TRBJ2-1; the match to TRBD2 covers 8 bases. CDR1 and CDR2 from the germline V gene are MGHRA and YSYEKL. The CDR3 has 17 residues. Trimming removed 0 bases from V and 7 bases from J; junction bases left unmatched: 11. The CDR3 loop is CASSQESSGYAGNEQFF. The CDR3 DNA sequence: TGCGCCAGCAGCCAAGAGTCTAGCGGGTATGCTGGAAATGAGCAGTTCTTC.

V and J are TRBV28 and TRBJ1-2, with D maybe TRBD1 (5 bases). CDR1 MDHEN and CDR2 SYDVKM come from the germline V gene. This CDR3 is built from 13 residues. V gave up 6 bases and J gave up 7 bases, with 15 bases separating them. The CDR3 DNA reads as TGTGCCAGCAGACTTACAACAGGTGGTGGCTACACCTTC. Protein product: CASRLTTGGGYTF.

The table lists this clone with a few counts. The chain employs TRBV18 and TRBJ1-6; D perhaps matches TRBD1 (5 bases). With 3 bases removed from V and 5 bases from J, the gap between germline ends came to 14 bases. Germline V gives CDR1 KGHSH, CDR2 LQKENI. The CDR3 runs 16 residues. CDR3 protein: CASSPLPGHNNSPLHF. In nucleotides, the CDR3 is TGTGCCAGCTCACCTCTCCCTGGACACAATAATTCACCCCTCCACTTT.

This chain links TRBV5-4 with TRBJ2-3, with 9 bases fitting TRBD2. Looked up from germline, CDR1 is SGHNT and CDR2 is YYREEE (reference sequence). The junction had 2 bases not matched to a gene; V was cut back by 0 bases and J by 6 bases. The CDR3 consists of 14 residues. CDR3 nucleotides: TGTGCCAGCAGCTTGGGAAGCGGGGGGGATACGCAGTATTTT. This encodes CASSLGSGGDTQYF.

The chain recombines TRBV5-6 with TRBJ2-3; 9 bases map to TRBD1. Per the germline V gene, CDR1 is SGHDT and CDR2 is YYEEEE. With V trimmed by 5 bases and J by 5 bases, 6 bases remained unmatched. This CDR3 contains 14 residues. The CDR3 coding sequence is TGTGCCAGCAGGGGACAGGGCGACAAAGATACGCAGTATTTT. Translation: CASRGQGDKDTQYF.

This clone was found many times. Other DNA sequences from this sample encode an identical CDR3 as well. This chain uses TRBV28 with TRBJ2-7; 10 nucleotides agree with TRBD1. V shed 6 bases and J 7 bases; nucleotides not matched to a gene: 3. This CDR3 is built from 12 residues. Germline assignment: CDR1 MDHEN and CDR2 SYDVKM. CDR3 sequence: CASRQGQGEQYF. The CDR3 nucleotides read TGTGCCAGCAGACAGGGACAGGGGGAGCAGTACTTC.

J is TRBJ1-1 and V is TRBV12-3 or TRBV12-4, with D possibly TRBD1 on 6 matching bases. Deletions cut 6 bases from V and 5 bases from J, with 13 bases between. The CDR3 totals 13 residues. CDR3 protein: CASRTQGATEAFF. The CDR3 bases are TGTGCCAGCAGAACACAGGGAGCAACTGAAGCTTTCTTT.

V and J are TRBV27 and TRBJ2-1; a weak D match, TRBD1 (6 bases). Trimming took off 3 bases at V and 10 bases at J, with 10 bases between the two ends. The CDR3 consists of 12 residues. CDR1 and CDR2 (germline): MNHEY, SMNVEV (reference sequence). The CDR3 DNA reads TGTGCCAGCAGTTTTCAGGGGTACGAGCAGTTCTTC. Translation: CASSFQGYEQFF.

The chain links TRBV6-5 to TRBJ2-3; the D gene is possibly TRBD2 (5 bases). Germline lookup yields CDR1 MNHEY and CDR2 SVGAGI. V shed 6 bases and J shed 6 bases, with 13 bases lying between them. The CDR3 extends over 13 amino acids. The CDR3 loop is CASRLTGSDTQYF. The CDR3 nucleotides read TGTGCCAGCAGACTCACGGGGTCCGATACGCAGTATTTT.

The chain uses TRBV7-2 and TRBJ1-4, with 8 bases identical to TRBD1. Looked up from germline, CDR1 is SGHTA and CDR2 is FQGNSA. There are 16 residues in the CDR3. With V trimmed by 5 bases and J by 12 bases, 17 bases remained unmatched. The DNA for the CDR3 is TGTGCCAGCAGCCACCTAGTGAGGACAGGGAGCAACCAACTGTTTTTT. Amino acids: CASSHLVRTGSNQLFF.

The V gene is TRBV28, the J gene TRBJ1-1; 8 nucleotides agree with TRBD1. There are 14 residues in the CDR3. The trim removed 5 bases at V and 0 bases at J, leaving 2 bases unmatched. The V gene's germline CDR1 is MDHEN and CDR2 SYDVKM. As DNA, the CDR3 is TGTGCCAGCAGTGGGGACAGGATGAACACTGAAGCTTTCTTT. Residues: CASSGDRMNTEAFF.

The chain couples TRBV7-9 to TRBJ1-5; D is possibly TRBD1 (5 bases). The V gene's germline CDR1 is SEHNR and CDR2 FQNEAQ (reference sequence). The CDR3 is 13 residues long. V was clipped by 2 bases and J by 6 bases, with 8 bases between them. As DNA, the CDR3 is TGTGCCAGCAGCTTACGGAGGGGTCAGCCCCAGCATTTT. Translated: CASSLRRGQPQHF.

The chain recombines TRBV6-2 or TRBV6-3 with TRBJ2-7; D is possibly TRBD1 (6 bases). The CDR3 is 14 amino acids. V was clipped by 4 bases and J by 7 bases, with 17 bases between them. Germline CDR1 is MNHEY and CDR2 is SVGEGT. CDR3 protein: CASSFASATGEQYF. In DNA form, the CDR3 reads TGTGCCAGCAGTTTCGCCTCGGCAACAGGGGAGCAGTACTTC.

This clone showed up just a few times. This CDR3 reads CASSLQGGYTF. The CDR3 region has the DNA TGTGCCAGCAGTTTACAGGGTGGCTACACCTTC. This sequence joins TRBV12-3 or TRBV12-4 and TRBJ1-2, with D maybe TRBD1 (5 bases). This CDR3 is 11 amino acids long. The V end was cut by 2 bases, the J end by 7 bases, with 5 bases between.